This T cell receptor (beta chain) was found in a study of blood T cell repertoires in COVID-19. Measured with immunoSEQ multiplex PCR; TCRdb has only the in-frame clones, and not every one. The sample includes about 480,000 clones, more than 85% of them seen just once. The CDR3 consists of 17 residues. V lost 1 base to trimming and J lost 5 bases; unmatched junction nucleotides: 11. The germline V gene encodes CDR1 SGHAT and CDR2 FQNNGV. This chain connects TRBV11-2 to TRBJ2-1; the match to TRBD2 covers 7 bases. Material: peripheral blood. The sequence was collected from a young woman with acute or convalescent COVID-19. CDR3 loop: CASSLGAGTTTDNEQFF. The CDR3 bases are TGTGCCAGCAGCTTAGGGGCCGGGACTACGACCGACAATGAGCAGTTCTTC.